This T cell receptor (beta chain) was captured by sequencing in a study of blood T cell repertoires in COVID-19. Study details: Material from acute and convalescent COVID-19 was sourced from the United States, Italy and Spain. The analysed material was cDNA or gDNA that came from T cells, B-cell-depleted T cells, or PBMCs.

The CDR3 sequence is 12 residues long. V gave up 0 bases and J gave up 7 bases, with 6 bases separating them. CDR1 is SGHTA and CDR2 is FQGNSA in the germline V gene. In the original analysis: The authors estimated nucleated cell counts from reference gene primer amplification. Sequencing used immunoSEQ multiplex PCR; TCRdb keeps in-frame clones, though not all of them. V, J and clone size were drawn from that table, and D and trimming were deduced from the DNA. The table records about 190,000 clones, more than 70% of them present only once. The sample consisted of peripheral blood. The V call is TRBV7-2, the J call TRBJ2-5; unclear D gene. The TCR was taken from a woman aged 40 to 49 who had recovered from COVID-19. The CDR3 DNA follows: TGTGCCAGCAGCTTAGCAGAGTCGACCCAGTACTTC. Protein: CASSLAESTQYF.